These T cell receptor beta chains were read from a single sample in a study of blood T cells in healthy people across ages. Each CDR3 protein is one row after TCRdb ran MiXCR on the 5' RACE reads. The data contain about 720,000 distinct CDR3 sequences, approximately 22% of them singletons. The sample taken for sequencing was blood. The receptors come from a man in his sixties or seventies in good health. The CDR3 runs from the conserved cysteine through the conserved F or W. Fields, in order: J gene, V gene, CDR3 protein.

j_gene: TRBJ2-3
v_gene: TRBV6-6
CDR3aa: CASEMGGPDTQYF

j_gene: TRBJ2-3
v_gene: TRBV20-1
CDR3aa: CSARDLGVVDTQYF

j_gene: TRBJ2-2
v_gene: TRBV4-1
CDR3aa: CASSPETSGGGGELFF

j_gene: TRBJ2-4
v_gene: TRBV5-1
CDR3aa: CASSKRDAKNIQYF

j_gene: TRBJ2-1
v_gene: TRBV20-1
CDR3aa: CSARGDSRYNEQFF

j_gene: TRBJ1-4
v_gene: TRBV20-1
CDR3aa: CSARDATNEKLFF

j_gene: TRBJ2-3
v_gene: TRBV2
CDR3aa: CASSETGSGTDTQYF

j_gene: TRBJ2-6
v_gene: TRBV27
CDR3aa: CASSSLGHSGANVLTF

j_gene: TRBJ2-5
v_gene: TRBV6-2/TRBV6-3
CDR3aa: CASSYSVGRMRQETQYF

j_gene: TRBJ2-6
v_gene: TRBV3-1
CDR3aa: CASTPVPSSGANVLTF

j_gene: TRBJ2-3
v_gene: TRBV14
CDR3aa: CASSQEITSLRADTQYF

j_gene: TRBJ2-1
v_gene: TRBV11-2
CDR3aa: CASSPRLAGGLTYNEQFF

j_gene: TRBJ2-3
v_gene: TRBV27
CDR3aa: CASSSDGRTDTQYF

j_gene: TRBJ2-5
v_gene: TRBV13
CDR3aa: CASSIQRRETQYF

j_gene: TRBJ2-3
v_gene: TRBV6-5
CDR3aa: CASIASGKNTDTQYF

j_gene: TRBJ2-2
v_gene: TRBV5-6
CDR3aa: CASSFSRESGELFF

j_gene: TRBJ2-3
v_gene: TRBV18
CDR3aa: CASSPLQGGTDTQYF

j_gene: TRBJ2-7
v_gene: TRBV6-6
CDR3aa: CASRSPPGYEQYF

j_gene: TRBJ2-1
v_gene: TRBV24-1
CDR3aa: CATSDTAGTMNEQFF

j_gene: TRBJ2-3
v_gene: TRBV29-1
CDR3aa: CSASTSGSTDTQYF

j_gene: -
v_gene: TRBV19
CDR3aa: CASSILKGPSLNEQFF

j_gene: TRBJ2-7
v_gene: TRBV6-2/TRBV6-3
CDR3aa: CASSSSWASYEQYF

j_gene: TRBJ1-1
v_gene: TRBV29-1
CDR3aa: CSALRNTHTEAFF